This T cell receptor beta chain emerged from a study of T-cell reconstitution after alpha-beta-depleted transplantation in children. This CDR3 is 14 amino acids long. The germline V gene has CDR1 KGHSH and CDR2 LQKENI. Deletions cut 3 bases from V and 6 bases from J, with 15 bases between. The library targeted TCRbeta and was prepared with unique molecular identifiers. Each CDR3 protein is one row after TCRdb ran MiXCR on the PCR reads. This repertoire shows about 460,000 distinct CDR3 sequences, approximately 12% found once; its top ten account for approximately 5.4%. The table lists this clonotype with a few counts.

The source material was PBMCs from the stem cell graft donor, sampled from the stem cell graft. J is TRBJ2-7 and V is TRBV18; maybe TRBD2 (7 bases). This receptor was identified in a human donor who donated a stem cell graft to a child with combined immunodeficiency. The CDR3 sequence is CASSPGGPGSEQYF. The CDR3 DNA reads as TGTGCCAGCTCACCGGGGGGGCCAGGGAGCGAGCAGTACTTC.